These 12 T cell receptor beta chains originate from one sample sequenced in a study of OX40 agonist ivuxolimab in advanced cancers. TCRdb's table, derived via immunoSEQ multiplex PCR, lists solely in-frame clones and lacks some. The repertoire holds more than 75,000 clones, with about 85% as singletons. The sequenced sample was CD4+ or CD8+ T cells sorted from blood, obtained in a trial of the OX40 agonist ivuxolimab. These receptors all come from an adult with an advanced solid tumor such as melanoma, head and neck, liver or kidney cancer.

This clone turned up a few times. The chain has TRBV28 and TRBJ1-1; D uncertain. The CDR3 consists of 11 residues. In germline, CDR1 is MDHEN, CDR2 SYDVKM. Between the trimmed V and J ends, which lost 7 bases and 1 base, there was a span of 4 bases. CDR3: CASTANTEAFF. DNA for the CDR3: TGTGCCAGCACGGCGAACACTGAAGCTTTCTTT.

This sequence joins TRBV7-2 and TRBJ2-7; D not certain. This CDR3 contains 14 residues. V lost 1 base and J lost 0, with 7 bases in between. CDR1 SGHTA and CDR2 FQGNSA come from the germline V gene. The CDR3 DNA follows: TGTGCCAGCAGCTTAGGTTCAGCCTCCTACGAGCAGTACTTC. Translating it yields CASSLGSASYEQYF.

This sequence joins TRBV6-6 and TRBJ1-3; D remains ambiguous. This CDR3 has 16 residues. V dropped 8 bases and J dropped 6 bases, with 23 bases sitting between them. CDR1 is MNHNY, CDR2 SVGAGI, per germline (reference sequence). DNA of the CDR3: TGTGCCAGCTTGGTGCGCTCGGAATATCTGGAAAACACCATATATTTT. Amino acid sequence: CASLVRSEYLENTIYF.

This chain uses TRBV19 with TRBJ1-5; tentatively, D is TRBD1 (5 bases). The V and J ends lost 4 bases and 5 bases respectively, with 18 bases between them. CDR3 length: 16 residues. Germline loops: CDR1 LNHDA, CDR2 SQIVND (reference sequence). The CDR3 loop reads CASSTPRARADQPQHF. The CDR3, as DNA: TGTGCCAGTAGTACCCCACGGGCCAGGGCTGATCAGCCCCAGCATTTT.

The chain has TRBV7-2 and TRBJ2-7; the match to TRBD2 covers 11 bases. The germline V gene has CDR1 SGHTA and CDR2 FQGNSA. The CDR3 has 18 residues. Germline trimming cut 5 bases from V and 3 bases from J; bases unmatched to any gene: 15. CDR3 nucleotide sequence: TGTGCCAGCAGCCCTCTCTGGAGCGGACTAGCGGGTTACTACGAGCAGTACTTC. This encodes CASSPLWSGLAGYYEQYF.

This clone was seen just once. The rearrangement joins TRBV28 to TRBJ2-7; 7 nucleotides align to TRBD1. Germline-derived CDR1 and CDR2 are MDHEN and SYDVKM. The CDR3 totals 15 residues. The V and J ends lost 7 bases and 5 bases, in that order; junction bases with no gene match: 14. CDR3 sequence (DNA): TGTGCCAGCACACACCTACAGGGGTCTCTCGACGAGCAGTACTTC. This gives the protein CASTHLQGSLDEQYF.

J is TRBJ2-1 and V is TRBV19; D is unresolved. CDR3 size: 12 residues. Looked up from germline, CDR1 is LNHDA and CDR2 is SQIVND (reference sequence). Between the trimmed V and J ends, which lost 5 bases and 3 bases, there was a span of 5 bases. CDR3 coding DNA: TGTGCCAGTAGTTTGATCTACAATGAGCAGTTCTTC. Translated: CASSLIYNEQFF.

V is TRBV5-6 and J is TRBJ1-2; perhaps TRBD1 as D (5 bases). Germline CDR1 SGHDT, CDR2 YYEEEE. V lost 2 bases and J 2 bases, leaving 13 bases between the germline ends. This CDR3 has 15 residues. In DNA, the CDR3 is TGTGCCAGCAGCTTAATAGGGGCGGTGAACTATGGCTACACCTTC. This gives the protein CASSLIGAVNYGYTF. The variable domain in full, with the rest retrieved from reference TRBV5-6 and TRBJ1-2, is DAGVTQSPTHLIKTRGQQVTLRCSPKSGHDTVSWYQQALGQGPQFIFQYYEEEERQRGNFPDRFSGHQFPNYSSELNVNALLLGDSALYLCASSLIGAVNYGYTFGSGTRLTVV.

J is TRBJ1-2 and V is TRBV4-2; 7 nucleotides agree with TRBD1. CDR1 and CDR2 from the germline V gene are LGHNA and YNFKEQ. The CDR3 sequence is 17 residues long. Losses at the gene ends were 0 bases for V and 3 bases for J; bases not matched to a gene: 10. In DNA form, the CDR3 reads TGTGCCAGCAGCCAAGATAGAAGAAACAGGGGACACTATGGCTACACCTTC. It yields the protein CASSQDRRNRGHYGYTF.

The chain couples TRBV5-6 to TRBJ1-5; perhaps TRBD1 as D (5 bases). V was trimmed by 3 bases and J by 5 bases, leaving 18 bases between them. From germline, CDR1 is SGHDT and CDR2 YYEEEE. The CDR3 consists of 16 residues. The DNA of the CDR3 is TGTGCCAGCAGCTCGTCGGCCAGGGTGGGCGATCAGCCCCAGCATTTT. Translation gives CASSSSARVGDQPQHF.

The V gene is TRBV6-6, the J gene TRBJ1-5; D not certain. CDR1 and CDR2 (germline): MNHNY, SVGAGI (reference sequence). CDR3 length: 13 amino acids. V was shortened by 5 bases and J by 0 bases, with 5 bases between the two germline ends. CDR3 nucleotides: TGTGCCAGCAGTATAAGTAGCAATCAGCCCCAGCATTTT. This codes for CASSISSNQPQHF.

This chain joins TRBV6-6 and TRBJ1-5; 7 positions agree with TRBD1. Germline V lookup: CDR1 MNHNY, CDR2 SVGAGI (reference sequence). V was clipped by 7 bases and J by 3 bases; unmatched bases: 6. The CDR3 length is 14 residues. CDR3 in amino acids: CASNLQGFNQPQHF. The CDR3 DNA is TGTGCCAGCAACCTACAGGGGTTCAATCAGCCCCAGCATTTT.